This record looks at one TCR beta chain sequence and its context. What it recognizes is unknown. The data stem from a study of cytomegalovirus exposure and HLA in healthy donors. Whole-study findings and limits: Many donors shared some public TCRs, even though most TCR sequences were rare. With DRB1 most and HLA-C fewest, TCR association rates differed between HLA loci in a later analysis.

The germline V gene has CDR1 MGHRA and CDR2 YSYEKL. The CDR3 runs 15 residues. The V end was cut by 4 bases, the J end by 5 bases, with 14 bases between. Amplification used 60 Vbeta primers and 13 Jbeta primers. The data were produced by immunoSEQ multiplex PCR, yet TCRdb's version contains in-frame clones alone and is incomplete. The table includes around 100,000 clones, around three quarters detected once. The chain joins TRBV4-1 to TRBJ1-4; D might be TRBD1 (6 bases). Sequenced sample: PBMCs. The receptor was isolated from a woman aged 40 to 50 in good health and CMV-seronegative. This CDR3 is CASSLSAGANEKLFF. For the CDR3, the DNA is TGCGCCAGCAGCCTATCCGCAGGGGCCAATGAAAAACTGTTTTTT.